Each of the 27 T cell receptor beta chains below was sequenced from the same sample in a study of T cell repertoires in cytomegalovirus infection. In TCRdb, the reads were re-called with MiXCR into one record per CDR3 protein. Of 200,000 to 300,000 distinct CDR3 sequences in the sample, approximately 13% are singletons; the top ten hold 1.6%. The sequenced sample was PBMCs. Source of these receptors: a human donor in good health (CMV status not recorded). Some clones in this sample may be carry-over from other donors' samples.

This clonotype is termed medium-sized. The chain recombines TRBV7-2 with TRBJ2-7, with D unresolved. V was cut by 3 bases and J by 6 bases, with 12 bases left in between. CDR1 and CDR2 (germline): SGHTA, FQGNSA. The CDR3 consists of 13 residues. CDR3 sequence: CASSLDSMGEQYF. In nucleotides, the CDR3 is TGTGCCAGCAGCTTGGATAGCATGGGCGAGCAGTACTTC.

Many counts were recorded for this clonotype. The chain is built from TRBV12-3 or TRBV12-4 and TRBJ1-5; 7 positions agree with TRBD1. The V segment lost 6 bases and the J segment 6 bases; nucleotides outside the gene matches: 8. The CDR3 is 14 amino acids. CDR3 sequence reads: CASSHTGDFQPQHF. The CDR3 DNA reads TGTGCCAGCAGCCATACAGGGGATTTTCAGCCCCAGCATTTT.

This clonotype was counted ten times or more. The chain is built from TRBV12-5 and TRBJ1-1, with D possibly TRBD1 on 5 matching bases. Deletions cut 0 bases from V and 12 bases from J, with 14 bases between. The CDR3 has 13 amino acids. Germline-derived CDR1 and CDR2 are LGHNT and FRNRAP. The CDR3 protein is CASGLVLGTESFF. The CDR3 region has the DNA TGTGCTAGTGGTTTGGTGTTAGGGACGGAATCTTTCTTT.

This clonotype has ten or more counts. This rearrangement joins TRBV6-6 to TRBJ2-3, with 9 bases lining up with TRBD2. CDR1 is MNHNY, CDR2 SVGAGI, per germline (reference sequence). Germline trimming cut 7 bases from V and 4 bases from J; bases unmatched to any gene: 9. The CDR3 runs to 15 residues. The CDR3 bases are TGTGCCAGCAAGGGTAGCGGGGGCCCCTCAGATACGCAGTATTTT. Translated: CASKGSGGPSDTQYF.

This clonotype was counted many times. J is TRBJ2-2 and V is TRBV6-4, with 7 bases matching TRBD1. Unmatched junction bases numbered 24, after V lost 8 bases and J lost 0 bases. This CDR3 is 21 amino acids long. The V gene's germline CDR1 is MRHNA and CDR2 SNTAGT. The CDR3 here is CASLMTLEIRQGTANTGELFF. For the CDR3, the DNA is TGTGCCAGCCTTATGACCCTAGAAATACGACAGGGAACTGCGAACACCGGGGAGCTGTTTTTT.

The chain carries TRBV5-1 and TRBJ1-1; D is unclear. CDR3 size: 15 residues. V was shortened by 1 base and J by 1 base, with 11 bases between the two germline ends. Per the germline V gene, CDR1 is SGHRS and CDR2 is YFSETQ. For the CDR3, the DNA is TGCGCCAGCAGCTTGAGTGGAGCCAGGAACACTGAAGCTTTCTTT. Translation gives CASSLSGARNTEAFF. The complete variable domain, with remaining parts taken from reference TRBV5-1 and TRBJ1-1, reads KAGVTQTPRYLIKTRGQQVTLSCSPISGHRSVSWYQQTPGQGLQFLFEYFSETQRNKGNFPGRFSGRQFSNSRSEMNVSTLELGDSALYLCASSLSGARNTEAFFGQGTRLTVV.

V usage is TRBV5-1 and J usage is TRBJ2-1, with 8 bases identical to TRBD2. The CDR3 runs 17 residues. With V trimmed by 0 bases and J by 7 bases, 12 bases remained unmatched. Germline CDR1 reads SGHRS; CDR2 reads YFSETQ. This CDR3 is CASSLVPSGRGGNEQFF. CDR3 bases: TGCGCCAGCAGCTTGGTTCCCAGCGGGAGAGGGGGAAATGAGCAGTTCTTC.

This clonotype was seen many times. The V gene is TRBV12-3 or TRBV12-4, the J gene TRBJ1-4, with a possible D match to TRBD1 (5 bases). This CDR3 has 15 residues. V was shortened by 4 bases and J by 8 bases, with 17 bases between the two germline ends. CDR3 protein: CASSSSGALIEKLFF. The CDR3 DNA follows: TGTGCCAGCAGTTCCAGCGGGGCCCTGATCGAAAAACTGTTTTTT.

This clonotype was picked up many times. The CDR3 DNA is TGTGCCAGCAGCATGGGACAGGGGAGAGGCCAGCCCCAGCATTTT. It is translated as CASSMGQGRGQPQHF. The rearrangement uses TRBV7-6 and TRBJ1-5; 10 bases match TRBD1. The length of the CDR3 is 15 residues. CDR1 and CDR2 from the germline V gene are SGHVS and FNYEAQ. The J segment lost 7 bases and the V segment lost 5 bases, leaving 8 bases of the junction unmatched.

At least ten counts were recorded for this clonotype. The chain employs TRBV7-2 and TRBJ2-3; 9 nucleotides line up with TRBD2. This CDR3 comprises 16 residues. J lost 5 bases, V lost 1 base, and 7 bases had no gene match. Germline-derived CDR1 and CDR2 are SGHTA and FQGNSA. This CDR3 reads CASSLGASGIGDTQYF. In DNA, the CDR3 is TGTGCCAGCAGCTTAGGGGCTAGCGGGATAGGAGATACGCAGTATTTT. The complete variable domain, with remaining parts taken from reference TRBV7-2 and TRBJ2-3, reads GAGVSQSPSNKVTEKGKDVELRCDPISGHTALYWYRQSLGQGLEFLIYFQGNSAPDKSGLPSDRFSAERTGGSVSTLTIQRTQQEDSAVYLCASSLGASGIGDTQYFGPGTRLTVL.

This clonotype occurred a few times. A read error likely explains this, since a far larger clone differs by one base. The J gene is TRBJ1-2, the V gene TRBV7-9; D remains ambiguous. V lost 2 bases and J 2 bases, leaving 6 bases between the germline ends. This CDR3 comprises 13 residues. Germline CDR1 and CDR2: SEHNR and FQNEAQ (reference sequence). Here the CDR3 reads CASSLHGNYGYTF. The CDR3 nucleotides read TGTGCCAGCAGCTTACACGGGAACTATGGCTACACCTTC.

This clonotype has ten or more counts. This chain links TRBV6-5 with TRBJ2-5, with D possibly matching TRBD2 (5 bases). CDR3 length: 16 residues. Germline V gene lookup returns CDR1 MNHEY and CDR2 SVGAGI. V dropped 4 bases and J dropped 3 bases, with 18 bases sitting between them. This CDR3 is CASSSLDSTEKETQYF. CDR3 nucleotides: TGTGCCAGCAGTTCATTGGACTCGACCGAGAAAGAGACCCAGTACTTC.

The V call is TRBV20-1, the J call TRBJ1-5; 9 bases fit TRBD1. The CDR3 runs 15 residues. J gave up 4 bases and V 4 bases, and 8 bases lay outside the gene matches. Per germline, CDR1 DFQATT and CDR2 SNEGSKA (reference sequence). CDR3 nucleotides: TGCAGTGCTACCGGGCGGACAGGGGAGAATCAGCCCCAGCATTTT. This codes for CSATGRTGENQPQHF.

The chain employs TRBV7-8 and TRBJ1-1, with D possibly TRBD1 on 6 matching bases. The CDR3 spans 14 residues. V was pared by 5 bases and J by 4 bases, with 14 bases between. Germline V lookup: CDR1 SGHVS, CDR2 FQNEAQ. The CDR3 reads CASSPFQGLTEAFF. Written as DNA, the CDR3 is TGTGCCAGCAGCCCATTTCAGGGGCTCACTGAAGCTTTCTTT.

This clonotype has just a few counts. V and J are TRBV12-3 or TRBV12-4 and TRBJ1-5, with a possible D match to TRBD1 (5 bases). The CDR3 consists of 12 residues. V was shortened by 7 bases and J by 10 bases, with 14 bases between the two germline ends. CDR3 in DNA: TGTGCCAGCACCCGGGACTACCGACCCCAGCATTTT. Encoded protein: CASTRDYRPQHF.

Many counts were recorded for this clonotype. The chain links TRBV7-2 to TRBJ2-7; 10 bases match TRBD2. The CDR3 is 17 residues long. The V segment lost 3 bases and the J segment 4 bases; nucleotides outside the gene matches: 12. Germline V gene sequence: CDR1 SGHTA, CDR2 FQGNSA. The CDR3 sequence is CASSFGLAGVSRYEQYF. In DNA form, the CDR3 reads TGTGCCAGCAGCTTCGGGCTAGCGGGAGTGTCCCGGTACGAGCAGTACTTC.

Points on this clonotype: A much larger clone lies one base from this, so it may be a read error. This chain links TRBV13 with TRBJ1-1, with 7 nucleotides matching TRBD1. Germline CDR1 is PRHDT and CDR2 is FYEKMQ (reference sequence). There are 15 residues in the CDR3. The chain's CDR3 is CASSLRGRGNSEAFF. The DNA for the CDR3 is TGTGCCAGCAGCTTGAGGGGCAGGGGGAACTCTGAAGCTTTCTTT.

In this sample, this clonotype turned up many times. The chain carries TRBV12-3 or TRBV12-4 and TRBJ1-5, with 9 bases matching TRBD1. Trimming cost V 7 bases and J 5 bases; bases outside gene matches: 18. The CDR3 sequence is 18 residues long. The DNA of the CDR3 is TGTGCCAGCACCTACCGATGGGCCTGGGACAGGGAGGATCAGCCCCAGCATTTT. It specifies CASTYRWAWDREDQPQHF.

The chain carries TRBV19 and TRBJ2-7, with D possibly being TRBD1 (7 bases). V was trimmed by 6 bases and J by 7 bases, leaving 22 bases between them. Looked up from germline, CDR1 is LNHDA and CDR2 is SQIVND (reference sequence). The CDR3 is 15 amino acids. The CDR3 protein is CASSHTGTEGGEQYF. The DNA for the CDR3 is TGTGCCAGTAGCCACACCGGGACAGAGGGGGGAGAGCAGTACTTC.

This clonotype has a handful of counts. V gene TRBV20-1 combines with J gene TRBJ2-7; D uncertain. The germline CDR1 and CDR2 sequences are DFQATT and SNEGSKA (reference sequence). Between the trimmed V and J ends, which lost 4 bases and 4 bases, there was a span of 17 bases. The CDR3 has 14 amino acids. CDR3 coding DNA: TGCAGTGCTATTAAAGGTGTCGTTAAATACGAGCAGTACTTC. It yields the protein CSAIKGVVKYEQYF.

This clonotype has at least ten counts. This chain links TRBV7-3 with TRBJ1-1; TRBD1 is a possible D gene (5 bases). Deletions cut 7 bases from V and 0 bases from J, with 12 bases between. Germline V gives CDR1 SGHTA, CDR2 FQGTGA. This CDR3 spans 14 amino acids. CDR3 region: CASKNRPLNTEAFF. The CDR3 nucleotides read TGTGCCAGCAAGAACAGGCCGCTGAACACTGAAGCTTTCTTT. The entire variable domain, with the rest obtained from reference TRBV7-3 and TRBJ1-1, is as follows: GAGVSQTPSNKVTEKGKYVELRCDPISGHTALYWYRQSLGQGPEFLIYFQGTGAADDSGLPNDRFFAVRPEGSVSTLKIQRTERGDSAVYLCASKNRPLNTEAFFGQGTRLTVV.

This clonotype was detected ten times or more. V is TRBV7-2 and J is TRBJ1-2, with D possibly being TRBD1 (5 bases). Trimming took 8 bases from V and 5 from J, leaving 24 bases between them. CDR1 is SGHTA and CDR2 is FQGNSA in the germline V gene. The CDR3 length is 16 residues. In nucleotides, the CDR3 is TGTGCCAGCGGGAGGGGAGGCCAGGGCTCTCTGTATGGCTACACCTTC. Its protein product is CASGRGGQGSLYGYTF.

DNA for the CDR3: TGCGCCAGCAGCTTGGCTTGGAACACCGGGGAGCTGTTTTTT. Its protein product is CASSLAWNTGELFF. The chain carries TRBV5-1 and TRBJ2-2; D is ambiguous. Germline CDR1 and CDR2: SGHRS and YFSETQ. The CDR3 runs 14 residues. The V and J ends lost 0 bases and 1 base respectively, with 4 bases between them.

This chain uses TRBV6-2 or TRBV6-3 with TRBJ1-2; D unresolved. Germline assignment: CDR1 MNHEY and CDR2 SVGEGT. V gave up 2 bases and J gave up 9 bases, with 13 bases separating them. The CDR3 covers 13 residues. This chain's CDR3 is CASSYEGLERYTF. The DNA for the CDR3 is TGTGCCAGCAGTTACGAGGGTCTGGAGCGCTACACCTTC.

The V call is TRBV5-6, the J call TRBJ2-1; D ambiguous. From germline, CDR1 is SGHDT and CDR2 YYEEEE. V was trimmed by 1 base and J by 5 bases, leaving 10 bases between them. CDR3 length: 14 residues. The CDR3 DNA is TGTGCCAGCAGCTTGCGGCCACCCAACAATGAGCAGTTCTTC. This translates into CASSLRPPNNEQFF.

This sequence joins TRBV2 and TRBJ1-1, with D perhaps TRBD1 (6 bases). This CDR3 is built from 14 residues. CDR1 SNHLY and CDR2 FYNNEI come from the germline V gene. With 6 bases removed from V and 0 bases from J, the gap between germline ends came to 11 bases. CDR3 bases: TGTGCCAGCAGACAGGGTTTTGTGAACACTGAAGCTTTCTTT. Translated, it gives CASRQGFVNTEAFF.

This clonotype was detected many times. This CDR3 reads CASSLDEVMPQHF. The CDR3 DNA sequence: TGTGCCAGCAGCTTAGACGAGGTAATGCCCCAGCATTTT. This chain uses TRBV7-2 with TRBJ1-5; D is ambiguous. The CDR3 covers 13 residues. The germline V gene encodes CDR1 SGHTA and CDR2 FQGNSA. V shed 1 base and J shed 9 bases, with 10 bases lying between them.